At least ten counts were recorded for the clone carrying this T cell receptor beta chain. Its antigen is not known. Template material for amplifying TCR beta CDR3 regions consisted of RNA transcripts. The HTBI primer set served for first-round RT-PCR of the TCR CDR3. In TCRdb, the multiplex PCR reads were re-called with MiXCR into one record per CDR3 protein. Of around 300,000 distinct CDR3 sequences detected, roughly 13% appear once; the ten largest clones hold roughly 7.7%. This sample is part of a study of T cells in Graves' hyperthyroidism and ophthalmopathy. General observations from the study: Ophthalmopathy was separated from stable hyperthyroidism by a 13 V-J model.

Graves' hyperthyroidism without ophthalmopathy progression within 18 months was termed stable. Patients were aged 18 to 65, had disease duration under 2 months, and had newly diagnosed hyperthyroidism. Based on clinical symptoms, serum thyroxine and TRAb, thyroid ultrasound and orbital computed tomography, diagnoses were reached. The J segment lost 6 bases and the V segment lost 8 bases, leaving 5 bases of the junction unmatched. Per germline, CDR1 LGHDT and CDR2 YNNKEL (reference sequence). CDR3 length: 12 residues. The chain is built from TRBV3-1 and TRBJ1-1; TRBD1 aligns across 8 bases. This clonotype was obtained from a woman aged 40 to 49 with Graves' hyperthyroidism. Sequences were obtained from blood. The CDR3 region is CASRTGFAEAFF. The DNA for the CDR3 is TGTGCCAGCCGGACAGGGTTCGCTGAAGCTTTCTTT.